A single sample gave rise to the 6 T cell receptor beta chains below, sequenced in a study of read filtering for tumor transcriptome and immune sequencing (TCRdb year 2020). Sequencer: Illumina HiSeq 4000. Starting from approximately 400 ng RNA, TCR libraries were constructed with the Immunoverse kit using molecular barcoded adaptors that cover the alpha/delta and beta/gamma chains. Using fastp at Q25 and MiXCR, TCRdb reprocessed the public reads and kept productive beta chains. Under each unique CDR3 protein, matching rows form one entry showing the most common genes and DNA. The sample profile shows under 80,000 distinct CDR3 sequences; around 21% of them were found once. The ten largest clonotypes hold more than 13% of the sample. The sample consisted of a population of CD138-negative cells sorted from bone marrow. Taken with the paper, the label for cell subset or site translates to: bone marrow mononuclear cells depleted of CD138+ plasma/myeloma cells by negative magnetic selection. The receptor set was obtained from a donor aged 40 or over with multiple myeloma.

This clonotype was recorded many times. The chain carries TRBV6-1 and TRBJ1-5; 8 bases fit TRBD1. CDR1 and CDR2 (germline): MNHNS, SASEGT. Losses at the gene ends were 7 bases for V and 6 bases for J; bases not matched to a gene: 26. CDR3 length: 20 residues. The CDR3 coding sequence is TGTGCCAGCATGACAAGGGCGACTCTTCCGGGACAGGCCCTCGGTCAGCCCCAGCATTTT. Amino acid sequence: CASMTRATLPGQALGQPQHF.

This clonotype was counted between two and nine times. The chain recombines TRBV19 with TRBJ1-2, with 8 positions matching TRBD1. V lost 8 bases and J lost 6; bases outside the gene matches: 8. The CDR3 loop spans 13 amino acids. Looked up from germline, CDR1 is LNHDA and CDR2 is SQIVND (reference sequence). The DNA for the CDR3 is TGTGCCAGTCGAACTCAGGGGGCCCATGGCTACACCTTC. Encoded protein: CASRTQGAHGYTF.

Turning to this clonotype: This probably arose from a read error, given a far larger clone one base away. It is likely a read error, because the conserved phenylalanine at the end of the CDR3 is missing. V is TRBV4-2 and J is TRBJ1-1; D gene uncertain. The V gene's germline CDR1 is LGHNA and CDR2 YNFKEQ. The CDR3 loop spans 14 amino acids. CDR3 bases: TGCGCCAGCAGCCAGGAGAGGAGTTACACTGAAGCTTTCGTT. Its protein product is CASSQERSYTEAFV.

Here the CDR3 reads CASDPSNTDTQYF. CDR3 nucleotides: TGTGCCTCGGACCCTTCAAACACAGATACGCAGTATTTT. V and J are TRBV30 and TRBJ2-3; D is undetermined. Trimming took 7 bases from V and 2 from J, leaving 13 bases between them. The CDR3 has 13 amino acids. Germline V CDR1 and CDR2: GTSNPN, SVGIG (reference sequence).

A note on this clonotype: A much larger clone lies one base from this, so it may be a read error. It is unclear where the CDR3 begins or ends on the DNA, so no DNA is shown, and the CDR3 is as TCRdb lists it. The J gene is TRBJ2-7, the V gene TRBV20-1; the DNA was not compared with TRBD2, the D call given in the table. The CDR3 spans 13 residues, counting both ends. Germline CDR1 and CDR2: DFQATT and SNEGSKA (reference sequence). The CDR3 spells CSAVASGNYEQCF.

In this sample, this clonotype turned up a few times. This sequence joins TRBV20-1 and TRBJ2-2; TRBD2 is a possible D gene (6 bases). Germline V gene data show CDR1 as DFQATT and CDR2 as SNEGSKA (reference sequence). V was pared by 6 bases and J by 6 bases, with 17 bases between. The CDR3 is 14 residues long. For the CDR3, the DNA is TGCAGTGCGAATCTGGAGGGAGCCGCCGGGGAGCTGTTTTTT. It translates to CSANLEGAAGELFF.